Each of the 15 T cell receptor beta chains below was sequenced from the same sample in a study of PD-L1 blockade in urothelial cancer. Only in-frame clones appear in the TCRdb table, and some are missing; sequencing was by immunoSEQ multiplex PCR. This sample has 70,000 to 75,000 clones, with roughly 90% found just once. Time point described: pretreatment peripheral blood. This specimen consisted of PBMCs, obtained around atezolizumab (anti-PD-L1) treatment. These TCRs come from a man in his 70s with urothelial cancer.

The chain uses TRBV19 and TRBJ2-7, with D uncertain. Germline V CDR1 and CDR2: LNHDA, SQIVND (reference sequence). This CDR3 is 14 amino acids long. V lost 4 bases, J lost 4 bases, and 14 bases lay in between. The CDR3 reads CASSKYRGTYEQYF. DNA of the CDR3: TGTGCCAGTAGTAAGTACCGCGGAACATACGAGCAGTACTTC.

V usage is TRBV19 and J usage is TRBJ2-4, with 8 bases aligning to TRBD2. After removal of 5 bases from V and 3 bases from J, the junction contained 6 bases not matched to a gene. CDR1 is LNHDA, CDR2 SQIVND, per germline (reference sequence). This CDR3 comprises 15 residues. The CDR3 DNA is TGTGCCAGTAGTCTGCGGGAGGCGGGCAAAAACATTCAGTACTTC. Amino acids: CASSLREAGKNIQYF.

The chain recombines TRBV5-1 with TRBJ2-3, with D possibly being TRBD2 (6 bases). Germline CDR1 is SGHRS and CDR2 is YFSETQ. The CDR3 totals 14 residues. Trimming removed 3 bases at V and 2 bases at J, with 10 bases between. The CDR3 region has the DNA TGCGCCAGCAGCTGGGACTCGTACACAGATACGCAGTATTTT. Translating gives CASSWDSYTDTQYF.

The rearrangement joins TRBV30 to TRBJ1-5; 8 positions match TRBD1. This CDR3 spans 15 amino acids. With 0 bases clipped from V and 6 bases from J, the junction kept 7 bases outside the gene matches. From germline, CDR1 is GTSNPN and CDR2 SVGIG (reference sequence). The CDR3 region is CAWSVRQGFGQPQHF. The CDR3 DNA reads as TGTGCCTGGAGTGTACGACAGGGGTTCGGTCAGCCCCAGCATTTT.

This clone was detected once. The gene calls are TRBV12-5 and TRBJ2-1; tentative D call: TRBD1 (6 bases). CDR1 and CDR2 (germline): LGHNT, FRNRAP. The length of the CDR3 is 16 residues. With 3 bases removed from V and 3 bases from J, the gap between germline ends came to 15 bases. CDR3 residues: CASGLHQGNRYNEQFF. In DNA, the CDR3 is TGTGCTAGTGGTTTACATCAGGGGAACCGCTACAATGAGCAGTTCTTC.

This clone was detected only a few times. This rearrangement joins TRBV7-8 to TRBJ2-1; D is ambiguous. V was cut by 3 bases and J by 4 bases, with 10 bases left in between. This CDR3 has 14 amino acids. Germline lookup yields CDR1 SGHVS and CDR2 FQNEAQ. CDR3 in DNA: TGTGCCAGCAGCTTTCGACTTACATACAATGAGCAGTTCTTC. This codes for CASSFRLTYNEQFF. The complete variable domain, with remaining parts taken from reference TRBV7-8 and TRBJ2-1, reads GAGVSQSPRYKVAKRGQDVALRCDPISGHVSLFWYQQALGQGPEFLTYFQNEAQLDKSGLPSDRFFAERPEGSVSTLKIQRTQQEDSAVYLCASSFRLTYNEQFFGPGTRLTVL.

The V call is TRBV2, the J call TRBJ2-2; TRBD1 matches at 8 bases. The ends lost 1 base at V and 0 bases at J; junction bases unmatched: 7. The CDR3 has 18 amino acids. CDR1 is SNHLY and CDR2 is FYNNEI in the germline V gene. CDR3 in amino acids: CASSEVYPGQANTGELFF. The CDR3 DNA reads as TGTGCCAGCAGTGAAGTTTACCCGGGACAGGCGAACACCGGGGAGCTGTTTTTT.

The chain recombines TRBV28 with TRBJ1-4; D might be TRBD1 (5 bases). This CDR3 has 13 amino acids. V lost 8 bases to trimming and J lost 8 bases, with 15 bases between them. From germline, CDR1 is MDHEN and CDR2 SYDVKM. CDR3 nucleotides: TGTGCCAGCCGCGGGGCTCTTTGGGAAAAACTGTTTTTT. Amino acids: CASRGALWEKLFF.

As DNA, the CDR3 is TGTGCCAGCAGTCTCGGGACAGCCACAGATACGCAGTATTTT. This translates into CASSLGTATDTQYF. The chain recombines TRBV6-5 with TRBJ2-3; TRBD1 matches at 7 bases. Germline V CDR1 and CDR2: MNHEY, SVGAGI. CDR3 length: 14 amino acids. V was clipped by 5 bases and J by 2 bases; unmatched bases: 4.

This rearrangement joins TRBV7-3 to TRBJ2-1; 7 nucleotides agree with TRBD2. J lost 0 bases, V lost 5 bases, and 7 bases had no gene match. CDR1 and CDR2 from the germline V gene are SGHTA and FQGTGA. CDR3 size: 16 residues. The CDR3, as DNA: TGTGCCAGCAGCGCCTCCGGGACTACCTCCTACAATGAGCAGTTCTTC. This translates into CASSASGTTSYNEQFF.

V gene TRBV5-1 combines with J gene TRBJ2-2; 16 nucleotides align to TRBD2. CDR1 is SGHRS, CDR2 YFSETQ, per germline. The CDR3 is 18 amino acids. V shed 4 bases and J 4 bases; nucleotides not matched to a gene: 7. The CDR3 sequence is CASSRGLAGGPGTGELFF. DNA of the CDR3: TGCGCCAGCAGCAGGGGACTAGCGGGAGGGCCTGGCACCGGGGAGCTGTTTTTT. Full variable domain (remainder filled in from reference TRBV5-1 and TRBJ2-2): KAGVTQTPRYLIKTRGQQVTLSCSPISGHRSVSWYQQTPGQGLQFLFEYFSETQRNKGNFPGRFSGRQFSNSRSEMNVSTLELGDSALYLCASSRGLAGGPGTGELFFGEGSRLTVL.

V gene TRBV7-2 combines with J gene TRBJ2-5; D gene uncertain. Germline V CDR1 and CDR2: SGHTA, FQGNSA. V was trimmed by 0 bases and J by 4 bases, leaving 6 bases between them. The CDR3 runs to 13 residues. The CDR3 DNA reads TGTGCCAGCAGCTTAGCGATTAGAGAGACCCAGTACTTC. It yields the protein CASSLAIRETQYF.

The chain links TRBV19 to TRBJ2-7, with 10 bases aligning to TRBD1. With 5 bases clipped from V and 3 bases from J, the junction kept 13 bases outside the gene matches. The germline V gene has CDR1 LNHDA and CDR2 SQIVND (reference sequence). CDR3 length: 17 amino acids. CDR3 DNA: TGTGCCAGTAGTGGAAGAGACAGACAGGGGGCCCTCTACGAGCAGTACTTC. Translated, it gives CASSGRDRQGALYEQYF.

This chain links TRBV4-2 with TRBJ2-1; 11 nucleotides agree with TRBD2. Trimming removed 0 bases from V and 5 bases from J; junction bases left unmatched: 3. The CDR3 loop spans 16 amino acids. Per the germline V gene, CDR1 is LGHNA and CDR2 is YNFKEQ. The chain's CDR3 is CASSQDPSGGNNEQFF. In DNA form, the CDR3 reads TGTGCCAGCAGCCAAGATCCTAGCGGGGGGAACAATGAGCAGTTCTTC.

This chain joins TRBV5-4 and TRBJ2-2, with TRBD2 matching 11 bases. The CDR3 runs to 16 residues. Looked up from germline, CDR1 is SGHNT and CDR2 is YYREEE (reference sequence). V shed 1 base, J shed 4 bases, and the junction held 3 bases outside the gene matches. The CDR3 DNA reads as TGTGCCAGCAGCTTGACTAGCGGGAGTGGCACCGGGGAGCTGTTTTTT. Its translation is CASSLTSGSGTGELFF.